These 3 T cell receptor beta chains were sequenced from one sample in a study of T cell clonotyping in hematopoietic cell transplantation. Measured with immunoSEQ multiplex PCR; TCRdb has only the in-frame clones, and not every one. Here the sample spans approximately 44,000 clones, approximately 81% being singletons. Regarding time point: recipient sample about 28 days before transplant, after cytoreduction. This sample comprised peripheral blood mononuclear cells, obtained before stem cell transplant. These receptor sequences come from a man aged 60 to 75 with acute myeloid leukemia. Some clones in this sample may be carry-over from other donors' samples.

This clone was seen only once. The gene calls are TRBV4-3 and TRBJ2-2; TRBD2 matches 11 bases. Germline trimming cut 0 bases from V and 0 bases from J; bases unmatched to any gene: 3. The CDR3 is 18 amino acids. Germline V gives CDR1 LGHNA, CDR2 YSLEER. This CDR3 reads CASSQEVGLAANTGELFF. In DNA, the CDR3 is TGCGCCAGCAGCCAAGAAGTGGGACTAGCGGCGAACACCGGGGAGCTGTTTTTT.

This chain uses TRBV5-1 with TRBJ1-1, with TRBD1 matching over 8 bases. Unmatched junction bases numbered 3, after V lost 0 bases and J lost 11 bases. Germline V CDR1 and CDR2: SGHRS, YFSETQ. The CDR3 totals 12 residues. The CDR3 DNA reads as TGCGCCAGCAGCTTGGAACAGGGGGTTGCTTTCTTT. Its protein is CASSLEQGVAFF.

The rearrangement joins TRBV6-5 to TRBJ2-7; D ambiguous. Germline CDR1 reads MNHEY; CDR2 reads SVGAGI. This CDR3 comprises 11 residues. The V end lost 4 bases, the J end lost 3 bases, and 4 bases lay between the germline ends. CDR3 protein: CASSSIYEQYF. The CDR3, as DNA: TGTGCCAGCAGTTCCATCTACGAGCAGTACTTC.